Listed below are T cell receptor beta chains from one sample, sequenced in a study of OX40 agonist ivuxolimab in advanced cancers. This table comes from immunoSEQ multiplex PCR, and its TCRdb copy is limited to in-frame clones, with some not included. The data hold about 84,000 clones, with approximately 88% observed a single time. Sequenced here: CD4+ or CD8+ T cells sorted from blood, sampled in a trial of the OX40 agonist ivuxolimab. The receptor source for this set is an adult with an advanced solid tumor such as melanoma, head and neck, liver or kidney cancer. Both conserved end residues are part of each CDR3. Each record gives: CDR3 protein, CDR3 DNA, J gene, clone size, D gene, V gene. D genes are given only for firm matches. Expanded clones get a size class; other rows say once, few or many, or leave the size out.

CDR3 protein: CASSYGGGGYGYTF; CDR3 DNA: TGTGCCAGCAGTTACGGGGGTGGCGGCTATGGCTACACCTTC; J gene: TRBJ1-2; clone size: NA; D gene: NA; V gene: TRBV6-5
CDR3 protein: CASSGTSGGYNEQFF; CDR3 DNA: TGTGCCAGTAGTGGGACTAGCGGGGGGTACAATGAGCAGTTCTTC; J gene: TRBJ2-1; clone size: NA; D gene: TRBD2; V gene: TRBV19
CDR3 protein: CASRRTGVYGYTF; CDR3 DNA: TGTGCCAGCAGACGGACAGGGGTTTATGGCTACACCTTC; J gene: TRBJ1-2; clone size: NA; D gene: TRBD1; V gene: TRBV28
CDR3 protein: CASSPNTALGNTEAFF; CDR3 DNA: TGTGCCAGCAGCCCCAACACCGCGCTAGGGAACACTGAAGCTTTCTTT; J gene: TRBJ1-1; clone size: many; D gene: NA; V gene: TRBV9
CDR3 protein: CASSGPIFSGANVLTF; CDR3 DNA: TGTGCCAGCAGCGGCCCAATTTTTTCTGGGGCCAACGTCCTGACTTTC; J gene: TRBJ2-6; clone size: NA; D gene: NA; V gene: TRBV9
CDR3 protein: CASSLAARSYEQYF; CDR3 DNA: TGTGCCAGCAGCTTAGCGGCCCGCTCCTACGAGCAGTACTTC; J gene: TRBJ2-7; clone size: once; D gene: NA; V gene: TRBV7-6
CDR3 protein: CASSPWTGGDNSPLHF; CDR3 DNA: TGTGCCAGCAGTCCCTGGACAGGGGGCGATAATTCACCCCTCCACTTT; J gene: TRBJ1-6; clone size: NA; D gene: TRBD1; V gene: TRBV27
CDR3 protein: CASSPVTGLTGELFF; CDR3 DNA: TGTGCCAGCAGCCCCGTAACAGGGCTAACCGGGGAGCTGTTTTTT; J gene: TRBJ2-2; clone size: NA; D gene: NA; V gene: TRBV6-1
CDR3 protein: CASGGTGFLDTQYF; CDR3 DNA: TGTGCCAGCGGGGGGACCGGATTCCTGGATACGCAGTATTTT; J gene: TRBJ2-3; clone size: NA; D gene: NA; V gene: TRBV7-9
CDR3 protein: CASSVAGTLTTNEKLFF; CDR3 DNA: TGTGCCAGCAGCGTAGCCGGGACACTTACAACTAATGAAAAACTGTTTTTT; J gene: TRBJ1-4; clone size: NA; D gene: NA; V gene: TRBV5-4
CDR3 protein: CATRAITKNIQYF; CDR3 DNA: TGTGCCACCCGGGCGATAACCAAAAACATTCAGTACTTC; J gene: TRBJ2-4; clone size: NA; D gene: NA; V gene: TRBV2
CDR3 protein: CASSQGVGTDTQYF; CDR3 DNA: TGTGCCAGCTCGCAGGGAGTGGGCACAGATACGCAGTATTTT; J gene: TRBJ2-3; clone size: NA; D gene: NA; V gene: TRBV7-6
CDR3 protein: CASRQDRGPLNTEAFF; CDR3 DNA: TGTGCCAGCAGACAGGACAGGGGTCCCCTGAACACTGAAGCTTTCTTT; J gene: TRBJ1-1; clone size: NA; D gene: TRBD1; V gene: TRBV28
CDR3 protein: CATWDGYEQYF; CDR3 DNA: TGTGCCACCTGGGACGGCTACGAGCAGTACTTC; J gene: TRBJ2-7; clone size: NA; D gene: NA; V gene: TRBV15
CDR3 protein: CASSEANWPGGYTF; CDR3 DNA: TGTGCCAGCAGTGAAGCAAACTGGCCAGGTGGCTACACCTTC; J gene: TRBJ1-2; clone size: once; D gene: NA; V gene: TRBV2
CDR3 protein: CASSPDGANYGYTF; CDR3 DNA: TGCGCCAGCAGCCCCGACGGAGCTAACTATGGCTACACCTTC; J gene: TRBJ1-2; clone size: NA; D gene: NA; V gene: TRBV5-1
CDR3 protein: CASSLISGYNVQFF; CDR3 DNA: TGTGCCAGCAGCTTAATCTCCGGCTACAATGTGCAGTTCTTC; J gene: TRBJ2-1; clone size: NA; D gene: NA; V gene: TRBV7-2
CDR3 protein: CASSLFRSTEAFF; CDR3 DNA: TGTGCCAGCAGCTTATTTCGAAGCACTGAAGCTTTCTTT; J gene: TRBJ1-1; clone size: NA; D gene: NA; V gene: TRBV11-1
CDR3 protein: CASTYQDTQYF; CDR3 DNA: TGTGCCAGCACCTACCAAGATACGCAGTATTTT; J gene: TRBJ2-3; clone size: NA; D gene: NA; V gene: TRBV6-5
CDR3 protein: CASSMTQFSGNTIYF; CDR3 DNA: TGTGCCAGCAGCATGACCCAATTTAGTGGAAACACCATATATTTT; J gene: TRBJ1-3; clone size: NA; D gene: NA; V gene: TRBV14
CDR3 protein: CAISRQAEGGYTF; CDR3 DNA: TGTGCCATCAGTAGACAGGCCGAAGGTGGCTACACCTTC; J gene: TRBJ1-2; clone size: NA; D gene: NA; V gene: TRBV10-3
CDR3 protein: CATSRDLYGTETFF; CDR3 DNA: TGTGCCACCAGCAGAGATCTCTACGGGACTGAAACTTTCTTT; J gene: TRBJ1-1; clone size: NA; D gene: NA; V gene: TRBV15
CDR3 protein: CASSFSLAGGQETQYF; CDR3 DNA: TGTGCCAGCAGTTTTTCCTTAGCGGGGGGTCAAGAGACCCAGTACTTC; J gene: TRBJ2-5; clone size: NA; D gene: TRBD2; V gene: TRBV27
CDR3 protein: CASSLRPGESAFF; CDR3 DNA: TGTGCCAGCAGCTTACGTCCAGGGGAGTCAGCTTTCTTT; J gene: TRBJ1-1; clone size: NA; D gene: NA; V gene: TRBV7-3
CDR3 protein: CASSLTGTGSNQPQHF; CDR3 DNA: TGCGCCAGCAGCTTGACCGGGACAGGTAGCAATCAGCCCCAGCATTTT; J gene: TRBJ1-5; clone size: NA; D gene: TRBD1; V gene: TRBV5-1
CDR3 protein: CATARGVGTDTQYF; CDR3 DNA: TGTGCCACCGCAAGGGGTGTGGGCACAGATACGCAGTATTTT; J gene: TRBJ2-3; clone size: NA; D gene: NA; V gene: TRBV15
CDR3 protein: CASSPPTVTRTEAFF; CDR3 DNA: TGTGCCAGCTCACCACCCACAGTAACTAGGACCGAAGCTTTCTTT; J gene: TRBJ1-1; clone size: NA; D gene: NA; V gene: TRBV18
CDR3 protein: CASSPRQDSGYTF; CDR3 DNA: TGCGCCAGCAGCCCACGACAGGATTCTGGCTACACCTTC; J gene: TRBJ1-2; clone size: NA; D gene: NA; V gene: TRBV5-1
CDR3 protein: CASSVGGVYTDTQYF; CDR3 DNA: TGTGCCAGCAGCGTAGGGGGGGTGTATACAGATACGCAGTATTTT; J gene: TRBJ2-3; clone size: NA; D gene: NA; V gene: TRBV9
CDR3 protein: CASSIDRAKGKGNEQFF; CDR3 DNA: TGTGCCAGCAGTATCGACAGGGCGAAAGGGAAAGGGAATGAGCAGTTCTTC; J gene: TRBJ2-1; clone size: once; D gene: TRBD1; V gene: TRBV28
CDR3 protein: CASSLLQGREKLFF; CDR3 DNA: TGTGCCAGCAGTTTACTACAGGGGAGAGAAAAACTGTTTTTT; J gene: TRBJ1-4; clone size: NA; D gene: TRBD1; V gene: TRBV27
CDR3 protein: CASSQEGGGLNYGYTF; CDR3 DNA: TGTGCCAGCAGCCAAGAAGGGGGGGGACTAAACTATGGCTACACCTTC; J gene: TRBJ1-2; clone size: NA; D gene: NA; V gene: TRBV4-2
CDR3 protein: CASISEGETNEKLFF; CDR3 DNA: TGTGCCAGCATTTCGGAGGGGGAAACTAATGAAAAACTGTTTTTT; J gene: TRBJ1-4; clone size: NA; D gene: NA; V gene: TRBV28
CDR3 protein: CASSFAGYNEQFF; CDR3 DNA: TGTGCCAGCAGCTTTGCAGGGTACAATGAGCAGTTCTTC; J gene: TRBJ2-1; clone size: few; D gene: NA; V gene: TRBV11-3
CDR3 protein: CAFSGTGWHEQFF; CDR3 DNA: TGTGCCTTTTCCGGGACAGGGTGGCATGAGCAGTTCTTC; J gene: TRBJ2-1; clone size: NA; D gene: TRBD1; V gene: TRBV30
CDR3 protein: CASHGPAYEQYF; CDR3 DNA: TGTGCCTCCCACGGACCCGCCTACGAGCAGTACTTC; J gene: TRBJ2-7; clone size: NA; D gene: NA; V gene: TRBV5-8
CDR3 protein: CASSGTSGGAQETQYF; CDR3 DNA: TGTGCCAGCAGCGGGACTAGCGGGGGAGCCCAAGAGACCCAGTACTTC; J gene: TRBJ2-5; clone size: NA; D gene: TRBD2; V gene: TRBV9
CDR3 protein: CASSLGIAGALRSLYF; CDR3 DNA: TGTGCCAGCAGCTTAGGAATAGCGGGGGCGCTCCGAAGCCTGTACTTC; J gene: TRBJ2-7; clone size: once; D gene: TRBD2; V gene: TRBV7-2
CDR3 protein: CASSSDRGQETQYF; CDR3 DNA: TGCGCCAGCAGCTCGGACAGGGGGCAAGAGACCCAGTACTTC; J gene: TRBJ2-5; clone size: NA; D gene: TRBD1; V gene: TRBV5-1
CDR3 protein: CASSLAGSYEQYF; CDR3 DNA: TGCGCCAGCAGCTTGGCCGGGTCCTACGAGCAGTACTTC; J gene: TRBJ2-7; clone size: NA; D gene: NA; V gene: TRBV5-1
CDR3 protein: CASSNTGIQETQYF; CDR3 DNA: TGTGCCAGCAGCAATACAGGGATTCAAGAGACCCAGTACTTC; J gene: TRBJ2-5; clone size: NA; D gene: NA; V gene: TRBV4-2
CDR3 protein: CASSLVSGEETQYF; CDR3 DNA: TGTGCCAGCAGCCTCGTGTCGGGGGAAGAGACCCAGTACTTC; J gene: TRBJ2-5; clone size: NA; D gene: NA; V gene: TRBV7-8
CDR3 protein: CASRTRDRNQPQHF; CDR3 DNA: TGTGCCAGCCGCACACGCGACAGGAATCAGCCCCAGCATTTT; J gene: TRBJ1-5; clone size: once; D gene: NA; V gene: TRBV19
CDR3 protein: CASSLGGRNNEQFF; CDR3 DNA: TGTGCCAGCAGCCTAGGGGGACGGAACAATGAGCAGTTCTTC; J gene: TRBJ2-1; clone size: NA; D gene: NA; V gene: TRBV28
CDR3 protein: CASGIRTGDDIQYF; CDR3 DNA: TGTGCCAGCGGGATACGGACAGGGGACGACATTCAGTACTTC; J gene: TRBJ2-4; clone size: few; D gene: TRBD1; V gene: TRBV6-1
CDR3 protein: CASSLRLADTQYF; CDR3 DNA: TGTGCCAGCAGCCTTAGACTAGCAGATACGCAGTATTTT; J gene: TRBJ2-3; clone size: NA; D gene: NA; V gene: TRBV11-3
CDR3 protein: CALRGERGTEAFF; CDR3 DNA: TGTGCCCTCAGGGGAGAACGGGGCACTGAAGCTTTCTTT; J gene: TRBJ1-1; clone size: NA; D gene: NA; V gene: TRBV19
CDR3 protein: CASSPQGSYNEQFF; CDR3 DNA: TGTGCCAGCTCACCACAGGGCTCCTACAATGAGCAGTTCTTC; J gene: TRBJ2-1; clone size: NA; D gene: NA; V gene: TRBV18
CDR3 protein: CASSSNYGYTF; CDR3 DNA: TGTGCCAGCAGCTCCAACTATGGCTACACCTTC; J gene: TRBJ1-2; clone size: NA; D gene: NA; V gene: TRBV11-3
CDR3 protein: CASSVALGSVNEQYF; CDR3 DNA: TGTGCCAGCAGCGTAGCTTTGGGGTCGGTTAACGAGCAGTACTTC; J gene: TRBJ2-7; clone size: NA; D gene: NA; V gene: TRBV9
CDR3 protein: CASSFGGQGNSPLHF; CDR3 DNA: TGTGCCAGCAGCTTCGGGGGACAGGGAAATTCACCCCTCCACTTT; J gene: TRBJ1-6; clone size: once; D gene: TRBD1; V gene: TRBV11-2
CDR3 protein: CASTTGGVYGYTF; CDR3 DNA: TGTGCCAGCACCACAGGGGGCGTCTATGGCTACACCTTC; J gene: TRBJ1-2; clone size: NA; D gene: TRBD1; V gene: TRBV28